This T cell receptor (beta chain) was sequenced during a study of post-analysis software for immune sequencing data. Looking at the study overall: Relapsing-remitting, secondary progressive and progressive-relapsing forms of multiple sclerosis all featured among disease courses. Broader study findings: Multiple sclerosis patients had significantly lower normalized Chao1 diversity than controls.

Carried by the TCR beta cDNA libraries were unique molecular identifiers. TCRdb recomputed calls from the PCR reads with MiXCR, one row per CDR3 protein. The profile covers about 200,000 distinct CDR3 sequences, with 29% appearing a single time and approximately 3.6% taken by the ten largest. This clonotype was observed a handful of times. The antigen remains undetermined. Material for sequencing was blood. This TCR derives from a girl aged 2-17 years with multiple sclerosis.

Here the CDR3 DNA reads TGTGCCACCAGCCGTGAACAGGGGGCGACTGAAGCTTTCTTT. This gives the protein CATSREQGATEAFF. V gene TRBV15 combines with J gene TRBJ1-1; TRBD1 matches 9 bases. The CDR3 contains 14 residues. CDR1 is LNHNV and CDR2 is YYDKDF in the germline V gene (reference sequence). V lost 5 bases to trimming and J lost 5 bases; unmatched junction nucleotides: 6.